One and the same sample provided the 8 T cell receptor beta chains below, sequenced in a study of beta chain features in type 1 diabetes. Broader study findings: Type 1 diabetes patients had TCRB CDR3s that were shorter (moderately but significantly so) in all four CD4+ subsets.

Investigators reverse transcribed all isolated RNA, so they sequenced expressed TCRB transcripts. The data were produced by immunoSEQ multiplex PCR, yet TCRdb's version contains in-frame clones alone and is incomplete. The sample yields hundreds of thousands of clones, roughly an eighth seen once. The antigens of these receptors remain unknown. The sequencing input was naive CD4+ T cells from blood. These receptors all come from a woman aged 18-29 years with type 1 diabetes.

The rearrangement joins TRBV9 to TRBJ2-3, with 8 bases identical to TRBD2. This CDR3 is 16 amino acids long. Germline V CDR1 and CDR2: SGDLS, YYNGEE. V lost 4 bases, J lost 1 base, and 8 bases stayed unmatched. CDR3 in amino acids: CASSKGGRGGTDTQYF. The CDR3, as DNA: TGTGCCAGCAGCAAAGGAGGGCGGGGGGGCACAGATACGCAGTATTTT.

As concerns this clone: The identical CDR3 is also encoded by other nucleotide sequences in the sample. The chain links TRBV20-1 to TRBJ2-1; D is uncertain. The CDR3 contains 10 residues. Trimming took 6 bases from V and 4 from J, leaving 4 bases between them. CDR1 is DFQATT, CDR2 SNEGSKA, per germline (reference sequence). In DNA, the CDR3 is TGCAGTGCGAGTTACAATGAGCAGTTCTTC. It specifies CSASYNEQFF.

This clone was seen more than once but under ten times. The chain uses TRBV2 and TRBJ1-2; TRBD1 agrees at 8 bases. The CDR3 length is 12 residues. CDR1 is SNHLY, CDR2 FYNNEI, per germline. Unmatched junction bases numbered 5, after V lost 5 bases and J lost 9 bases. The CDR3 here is CASSPDRGSYTF. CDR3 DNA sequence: TGTGCCAGCAGTCCCGACAGGGGCAGCTACACCTTC.

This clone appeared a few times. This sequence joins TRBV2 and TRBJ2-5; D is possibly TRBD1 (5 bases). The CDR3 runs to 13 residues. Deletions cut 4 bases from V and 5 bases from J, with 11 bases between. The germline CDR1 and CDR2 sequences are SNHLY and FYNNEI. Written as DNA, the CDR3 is TGTGCCAGCAGTGTTACAGGCTGGGAGACCCAGTACTTC. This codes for CASSVTGWETQYF.

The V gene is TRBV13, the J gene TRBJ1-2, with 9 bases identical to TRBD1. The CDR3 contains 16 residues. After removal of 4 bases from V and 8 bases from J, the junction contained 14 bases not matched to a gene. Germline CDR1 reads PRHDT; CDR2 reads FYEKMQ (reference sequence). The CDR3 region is CASSSLHRDRVLGYTF. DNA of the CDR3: TGTGCCAGCAGCTCGCTCCACAGGGACAGGGTCTTGGGCTACACCTTC.

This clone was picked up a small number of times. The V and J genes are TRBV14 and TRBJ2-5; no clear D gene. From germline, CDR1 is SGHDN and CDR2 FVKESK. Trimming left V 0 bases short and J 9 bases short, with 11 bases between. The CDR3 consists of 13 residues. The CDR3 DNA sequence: TGTGCCAGCAGCCAAGACGAGTCGGTACCCCAGTACTTC. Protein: CASSQDESVPQYF. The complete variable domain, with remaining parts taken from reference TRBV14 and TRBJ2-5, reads EAGVTQFPSHSVIEKGQTVTLRCDPISGHDNLYWYRRVMGKEIKFLLHFVKESKQDESGMPNNRFLAERTGGTYSTLKVQPAELEDSGVYFCASSQDESVPQYFGPGTRLLVL.

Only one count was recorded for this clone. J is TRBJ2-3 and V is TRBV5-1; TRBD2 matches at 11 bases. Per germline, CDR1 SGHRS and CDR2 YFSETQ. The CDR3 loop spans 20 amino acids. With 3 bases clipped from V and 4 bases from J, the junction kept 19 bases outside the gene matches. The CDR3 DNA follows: TGCGCCAGCAGCTCGAAGAAGATAGCGGGAGGGAGGTCGGGGGCAGATACGCAGTATTTT. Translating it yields CASSSKKIAGGRSGADTQYF.

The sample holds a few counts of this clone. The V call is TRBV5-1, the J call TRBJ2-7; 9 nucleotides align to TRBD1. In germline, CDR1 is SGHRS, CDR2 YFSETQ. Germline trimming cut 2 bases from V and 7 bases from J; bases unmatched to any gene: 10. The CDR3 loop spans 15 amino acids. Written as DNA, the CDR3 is TGCGCCAGCAGCTTTGGGGACAGGGAGGTGGAAGAGCAGTACTTC. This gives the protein CASSFGDREVEEQYF.